This T cell receptor beta chain was identified in a study of blood T cell repertoires in COVID-19. The protocol was immunoSEQ multiplex PCR, while the TCRdb copy is restricted to in-frame clones and leaves out a portion. The sample lists about 36,000 clones, 85% seen once, with about 15% in the top ten. The CDR3 sequence is 14 residues long. V lost 4 bases to trimming and J lost 7 bases, with 15 bases between them. Germline V gene data show CDR1 as SGHNT and CDR2 as YYREEE (reference sequence). Sample: peripheral blood. The chain employs TRBV5-4 and TRBJ2-1, with D possibly matching TRBD1 (6 bases). This sequence originates from a human donor in a cohort sampled during active COVID-19. Here the CDR3 reads CASSAVRGRNEQFF. The CDR3 DNA reads as TGTGCCAGCAGCGCCGTCAGGGGCAGGAATGAGCAGTTCTTC.